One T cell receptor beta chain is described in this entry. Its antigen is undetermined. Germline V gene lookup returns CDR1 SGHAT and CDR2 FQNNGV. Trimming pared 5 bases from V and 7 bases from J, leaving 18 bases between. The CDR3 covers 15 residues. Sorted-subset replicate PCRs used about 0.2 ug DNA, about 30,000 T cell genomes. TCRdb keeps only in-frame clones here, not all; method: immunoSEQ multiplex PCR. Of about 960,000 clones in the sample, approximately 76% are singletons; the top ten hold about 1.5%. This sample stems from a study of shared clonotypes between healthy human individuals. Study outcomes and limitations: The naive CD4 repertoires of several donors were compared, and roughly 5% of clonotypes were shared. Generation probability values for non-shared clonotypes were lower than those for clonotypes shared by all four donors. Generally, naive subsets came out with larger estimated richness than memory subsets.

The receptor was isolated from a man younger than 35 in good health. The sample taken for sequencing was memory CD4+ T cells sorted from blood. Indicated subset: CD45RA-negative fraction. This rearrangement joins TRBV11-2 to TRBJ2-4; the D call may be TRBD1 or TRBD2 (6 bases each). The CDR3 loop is CASSRENSRGNIQYF. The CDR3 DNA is TGTGCCAGCAGCCGGGAGAACTCGAGGGGGAACATTCAGTACTTC.